This T cell receptor (beta chain) derives from a study of shared clonotypes between healthy human individuals. Sequenced by immunoSEQ multiplex PCR; TCRdb stores in-frame clones only, minus some. The data show roughly 2.1 million clones, just over 90% seen once. This clone was observed a few times. The same CDR3 is also encoded by other DNA sequences in this sample. Cells designated naive CD8 were CD45RO-negative and were positively selected for CCR7, with terminally differentiated effector memory CD45RA+ cells excluded. V dropped 6 bases and J dropped 5 bases, with 7 bases sitting between them. Germline loops: CDR1 MGHDK, CDR2 SYGVNS. The CDR3 consists of 11 residues.

The chain links TRBV25-1 to TRBJ1-1; maybe TRBD1 (5 bases). This sequence originates from a man between 18 and 29 years old in good health. Some clones in this sample may be carry-over from other donors' samples. The sample consisted of naive CD8+ T cells from PBMCs. The CDR3 region is CASSQGTEAFF. The CDR3 DNA is TGTGCCAGCAGCCAGGGAACTGAAGCTTTCTTT.